These T cell receptor beta chains were read from a single sample in a study of blood T cell repertoires in COVID-19. Assay used: immunoSEQ multiplex PCR; TCRdb lists only in-frame clones, some missing. There are about 210,000 clones in the sample; under 95% occur only once, and about 1.3% lies in the top ten. Specimen: peripheral blood. The receptors derive from a man between 25 and 39 years old with acute or convalescent COVID-19. Each CDR3 is given with its conserved first and last residue.

V gene: TRBV20-1; J gene: TRBJ2-3; CDR3 length: 14; CDR3 protein: CSASIGADSDTQYF
V gene: TRBV28; J gene: TRBJ1-4; CDR3 length: 15; CDR3 protein: CASSFIGQGWEKLFF
V gene: TRBV6-4; J gene: TRBJ2-2; CDR3 length: 15; CDR3 protein: CASSDSGRENGELFF
V gene: TRBV6-5; J gene: TRBJ1-2; CDR3 length: 14; CDR3 protein: CASSWDRETGGYTF
V gene: TRBV14; J gene: TRBJ2-2; CDR3 length: 18; CDR3 protein: CASSQDQVSGRAPGELFF
V gene: TRBV10-2; J gene: TRBJ1-6; CDR3 length: 17; CDR3 protein: CASSETIGQGFASPLHF
V gene: TRBV7-8; J gene: TRBJ2-7; CDR3 length: 16; CDR3 protein: CASSLYSGGSSYEQYF
V gene: TRBV15; J gene: TRBJ1-1; CDR3 length: 15; CDR3 protein: CATSSRRRLVPEAFF
V gene: TRBV7-6; J gene: TRBJ2-3; CDR3 length: 17; CDR3 protein: CASSLGGRAGVADTQYF
V gene: TRBV6-5; J gene: TRBJ2-4; CDR3 length: 14; CDR3 protein: CASRSGTAQNIQYF
V gene: TRBV18; J gene: TRBJ2-4; CDR3 length: 14; CDR3 protein: CASSPGSSKNIQYF
V gene: TRBV2; J gene: TRBJ2-2; CDR3 length: 15; CDR3 protein: CASTPWGGDTGELFF
V gene: TRBV4-1; J gene: TRBJ1-2; CDR3 length: 14; CDR3 protein: CASSQGAQGNGYTF
V gene: TRBV6-5; J gene: TRBJ1-4; CDR3 length: 14; CDR3 protein: CASSTGTWGEKLFF
V gene: TRBV9; J gene: TRBJ1-2; CDR3 length: 13; CDR3 protein: CASSVGGPYGYTF
V gene: TRBV28; J gene: TRBJ2-1; CDR3 length: 14; CDR3 protein: CASGSGDSYNEQFF
V gene: TRBV19; J gene: TRBJ2-5; CDR3 length: 14; CDR3 protein: CASSGGFIVETQYF
V gene: TRBV28; J gene: TRBJ2-1; CDR3 length: 14; CDR3 protein: CASSFQGPRIAQFF
V gene: TRBV15; J gene: TRBJ2-5; CDR3 length: 15; CDR3 protein: CATSGIGQGQETQYF
V gene: TRBV6-5; J gene: TRBJ1-5; CDR3 length: 14; CDR3 protein: CASSRDRGGGPQHF
V gene: TRBV19; J gene: TRBJ2-1; CDR3 length: 14; CDR3 protein: CASGLRSLYGEQFF
V gene: TRBV2; J gene: TRBJ2-3; CDR3 length: 15; CDR3 protein: CASRRDGVRTDTQYF
V gene: TRBV28; J gene: TRBJ1-5; CDR3 length: 19; CDR3 protein: CASSFYWSQLLSTDQPQHF
V gene: TRBV3-1/TRBV3-2; J gene: TRBJ2-1; CDR3 length: 18; CDR3 protein: CASSQGALGRPPYNEQFF
V gene: TRBV24-1; J gene: TRBJ2-5; CDR3 length: 15; CDR3 protein: CATSERTGGRETQYF
V gene: TRBV5-1; J gene: TRBJ2-7; CDR3 length: 15; CDR3 protein: CASSPNRGRAYEQYF
V gene: TRBV6-5; J gene: TRBJ2-6; CDR3 length: 14; CDR3 protein: CATLPGGGANVLTF
V gene: TRBV4-1; J gene: TRBJ2-1; CDR3 length: 14; CDR3 protein: CASSQWIRQNEQFF
V gene: TRBV29-1; J gene: TRBJ2-4; CDR3 length: 13; CDR3 protein: CSVDGPGSNIQYF
V gene: TRBV28; J gene: TRBJ1-2; CDR3 length: 13; CDR3 protein: CASTLSQNYGYTF
V gene: TRBV7-9; J gene: TRBJ2-5; CDR3 length: 15; CDR3 protein: CASSLGLAGQETQYF
V gene: TRBV24-1; J gene: TRBJ1-1; CDR3 length: 14; CDR3 protein: CATRKNRGRGEAFF
V gene: TRBV28; J gene: TRBJ1-5; CDR3 length: 14; CDR3 protein: CASSLGGSNQPQHF
V gene: TRBV10-2; J gene: TRBJ1-1; CDR3 length: 13; CDR3 protein: CASSAVRNTEAFF
V gene: TRBV27; J gene: TRBJ2-3; CDR3 length: 15; CDR3 protein: CASSSTRQSTDTQYF
V gene: TRBV5-1; J gene: TRBJ2-5; CDR3 length: 16; CDR3 protein: CASIPRTGDFLRAQYF
V gene: TRBV7-6; J gene: TRBJ2-5; CDR3 length: 12; CDR3 protein: CASRRGGETQYF
V gene: TRBV11-3; J gene: TRBJ2-2; CDR3 length: 18; CDR3 protein: CASSQGLAGGMNTGELFF
V gene: TRBV7-8; J gene: TRBJ1-3; CDR3 length: 16; CDR3 protein: CASTRSGGLFRNTIYF
V gene: TRBV19; J gene: TRBJ1-1; CDR3 length: 15; CDR3 protein: CASTGSRTKNTEAFF
V gene: TRBV5-8; J gene: TRBJ2-7; CDR3 length: 17; CDR3 protein: CASSSKGASGTWSEQYF
V gene: TRBV19; J gene: TRBJ2-1; CDR3 length: 9; CDR3 protein: CAQEDEQFF
V gene: TRBV28; J gene: TRBJ2-1; CDR3 length: 15; CDR3 protein: CASSLGRGTYNEQFF
V gene: TRBV27; J gene: TRBJ2-7; CDR3 length: 18; CDR3 protein: CASSFLSRSDRGAYEQYF
V gene: TRBV7-6; J gene: TRBJ2-7; CDR3 length: 15; CDR3 protein: CASSHIYRGRYEQYF
V gene: TRBV27; J gene: TRBJ2-2; CDR3 length: 22; CDR3 protein: CASSLRKGASGSLPRNTGELFF
V gene: TRBV28; J gene: TRBJ2-7; CDR3 length: 15; CDR3 protein: CASSFKREYIYEQYF
V gene: TRBV13; J gene: TRBJ2-1; CDR3 length: 16; CDR3 protein: CASSPPGTSGYNEQFF
V gene: TRBV3-1/TRBV3-2; J gene: TRBJ2-7; CDR3 length: 14; CDR3 protein: CASSQGGGGDEQYF
V gene: TRBV6-5; J gene: TRBJ2-2; CDR3 length: 12; CDR3 protein: CASSRKQGELFF
V gene: TRBV14; J gene: TRBJ2-3; CDR3 length: 15; CDR3 protein: CASSQIRASTDTQYF
V gene: TRBV9; J gene: TRBJ1-1; CDR3 length: 15; CDR3 protein: CASSASAGQGAEAFF